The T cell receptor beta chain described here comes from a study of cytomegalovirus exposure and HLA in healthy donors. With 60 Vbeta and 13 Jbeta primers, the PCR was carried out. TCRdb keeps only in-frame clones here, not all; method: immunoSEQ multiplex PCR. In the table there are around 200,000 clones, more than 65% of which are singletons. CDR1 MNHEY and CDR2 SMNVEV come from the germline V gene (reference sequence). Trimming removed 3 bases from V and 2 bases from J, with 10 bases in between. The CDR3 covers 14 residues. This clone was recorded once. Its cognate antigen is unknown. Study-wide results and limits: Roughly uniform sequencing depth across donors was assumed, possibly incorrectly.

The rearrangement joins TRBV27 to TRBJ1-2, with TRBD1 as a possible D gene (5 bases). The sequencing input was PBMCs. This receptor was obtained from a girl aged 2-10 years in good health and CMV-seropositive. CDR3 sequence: CASSFQGPNYGYTF. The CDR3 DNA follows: TGTGCCAGCAGTTTTCAGGGTCCCAACTATGGCTACACCTTC.